This T cell receptor (beta chain) stems from a study of cytomegalovirus exposure and HLA in healthy donors. Notes on the study in general: Usually a TCR sequence was rare, but some public TCRs were found in many donors. Reported results showed that the classifier diagnosed cytomegalovirus status with high specificity and sensitivity. Cytomegalovirus-associated status was assigned to around 160 TCR beta chains. First-cohort TCR clusters tended to co-occur in the approximately 110 validation repertoires, a later analysis found.

This CDR3 comprises 13 residues. Germline values: CDR1 SQVTM, CDR2 ANQGSEA. V was shortened by 1 base and J by 4 bases, with 10 bases between the two germline ends. Profiled with immunoSEQ multiplex PCR; TCRdb holds only in-frame clones, not every one. The table has 150,000 to 200,000 clones, roughly nine tenths seen once. For this clone: Its specificity is unknown.

This TCR was recovered from a woman aged 18-29 years in good health and CMV-seropositive. Sequenced input: PBMCs. The chain carries TRBV29-1 and TRBJ1-2; D remains ambiguous. CDR3 residues: CSVEGGRAYGYTF. CDR3 nucleotide sequence: TGCAGCGTTGAAGGAGGGAGGGCCTATGGCTACACCTTC.